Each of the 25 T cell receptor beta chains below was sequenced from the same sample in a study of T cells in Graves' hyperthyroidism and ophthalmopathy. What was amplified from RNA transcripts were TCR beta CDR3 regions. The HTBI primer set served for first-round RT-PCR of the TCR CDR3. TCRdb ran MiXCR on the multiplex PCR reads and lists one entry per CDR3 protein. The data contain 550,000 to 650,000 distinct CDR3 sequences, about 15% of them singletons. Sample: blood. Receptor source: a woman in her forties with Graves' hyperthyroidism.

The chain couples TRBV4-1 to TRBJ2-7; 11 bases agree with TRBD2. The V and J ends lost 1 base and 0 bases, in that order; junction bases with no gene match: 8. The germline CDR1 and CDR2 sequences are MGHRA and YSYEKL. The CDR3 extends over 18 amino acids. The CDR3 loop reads CASSQVIAGGPSSYEQYF. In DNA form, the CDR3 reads TGCGCCAGCAGCCAAGTAATAGCGGGAGGGCCCAGCTCCTACGAGCAGTACTTC.

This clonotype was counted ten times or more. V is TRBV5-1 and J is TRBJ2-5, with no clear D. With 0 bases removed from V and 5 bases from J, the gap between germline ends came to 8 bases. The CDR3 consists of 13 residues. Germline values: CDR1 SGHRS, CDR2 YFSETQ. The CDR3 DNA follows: TGCGCCAGCAGCTTGGGAGCTACGGAGACCCAGTACTTC. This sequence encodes CASSLGATETQYF.

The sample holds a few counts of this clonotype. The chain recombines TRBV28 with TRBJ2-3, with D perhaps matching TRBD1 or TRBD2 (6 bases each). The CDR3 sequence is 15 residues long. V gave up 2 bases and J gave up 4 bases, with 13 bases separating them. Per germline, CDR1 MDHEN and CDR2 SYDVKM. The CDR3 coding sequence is TGTGCCAGCAGTTTAGAAGTAAGGGGGGCAGATACGCAGTATTTT. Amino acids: CASSLEVRGADTQYF. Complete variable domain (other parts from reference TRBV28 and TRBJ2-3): DVKVTQSSRYLVKRTGEKVFLECVQDMDHENMFWYRQDPGLGLRLIYFSYDVKMKEKGDIPEGYSVSREKKERFSLILESASTNQTSMYLCASSLEVRGADTQYFGPGTRLTVL.

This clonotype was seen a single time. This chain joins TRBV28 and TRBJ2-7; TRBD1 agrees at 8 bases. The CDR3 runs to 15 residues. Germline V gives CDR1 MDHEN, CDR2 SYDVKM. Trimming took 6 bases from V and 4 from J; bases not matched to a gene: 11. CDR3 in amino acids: CASSWTGPAGYEQYF. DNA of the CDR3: TGTGCCAGCAGCTGGACAGGGCCGGCGGGGTACGAGCAGTACTTC.

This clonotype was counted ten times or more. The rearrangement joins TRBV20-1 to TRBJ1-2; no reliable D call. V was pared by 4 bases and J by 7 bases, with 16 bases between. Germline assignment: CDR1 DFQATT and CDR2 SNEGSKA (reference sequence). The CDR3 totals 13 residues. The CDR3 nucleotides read TGCAGTGCTATGAACCGGAAAATAACTGGCTACACCTTC. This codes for CSAMNRKITGYTF.

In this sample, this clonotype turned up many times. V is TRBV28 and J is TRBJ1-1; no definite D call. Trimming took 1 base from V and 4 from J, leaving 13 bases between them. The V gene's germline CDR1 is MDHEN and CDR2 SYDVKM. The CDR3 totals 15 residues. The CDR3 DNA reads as TGTGCCAGCAGTTTATATACAACCCTCGGCACTGAAGCTTTCTTT. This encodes CASSLYTTLGTEAFF. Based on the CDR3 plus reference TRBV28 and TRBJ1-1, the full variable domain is DVKVTQSSRYLVKRTGEKVFLECVQDMDHENMFWYRQDPGLGLRLIYFSYDVKMKEKGDIPEGYSVSREKKERFSLILESASTNQTSMYLCASSLYTTLGTEAFFGQGTRLTVV.

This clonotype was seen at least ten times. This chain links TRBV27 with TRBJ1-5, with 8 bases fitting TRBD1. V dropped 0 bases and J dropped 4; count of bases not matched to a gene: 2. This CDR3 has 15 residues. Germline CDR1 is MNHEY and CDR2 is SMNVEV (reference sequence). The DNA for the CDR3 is TGTGCCAGCAGTTTATCGGACAGGGTAAATCAGCCCCAGCATTTT. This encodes CASSLSDRVNQPQHF.

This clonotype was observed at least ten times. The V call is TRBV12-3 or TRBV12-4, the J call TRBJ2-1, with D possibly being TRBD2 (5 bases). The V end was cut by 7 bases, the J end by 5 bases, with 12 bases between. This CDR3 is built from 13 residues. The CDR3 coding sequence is TGTGCCAGCACTTCCGGGGTTGACAATGAGCAGTTCTTC. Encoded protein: CASTSGVDNEQFF.

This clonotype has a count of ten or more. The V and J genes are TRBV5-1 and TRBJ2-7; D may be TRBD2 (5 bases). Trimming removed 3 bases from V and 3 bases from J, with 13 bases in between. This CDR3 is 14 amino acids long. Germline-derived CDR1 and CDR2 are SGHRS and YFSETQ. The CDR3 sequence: CASSWSLEGYEQYF. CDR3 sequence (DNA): TGCGCCAGCAGCTGGTCCCTTGAGGGCTACGAGCAGTACTTC.

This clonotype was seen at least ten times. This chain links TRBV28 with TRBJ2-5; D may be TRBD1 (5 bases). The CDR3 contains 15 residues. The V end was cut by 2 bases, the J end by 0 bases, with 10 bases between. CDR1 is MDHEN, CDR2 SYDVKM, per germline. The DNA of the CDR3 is TGTGCCAGCAGTTTAGGCAGGGCGTACCAAGAGACCCAGTACTTC. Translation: CASSLGRAYQETQYF.

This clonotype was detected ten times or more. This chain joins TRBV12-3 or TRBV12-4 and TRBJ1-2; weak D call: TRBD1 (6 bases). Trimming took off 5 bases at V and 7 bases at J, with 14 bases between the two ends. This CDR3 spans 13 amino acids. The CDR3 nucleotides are TGTGCCAGCAGTGACCGGGACAACCGTGGCTACACCTTC. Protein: CASSDRDNRGYTF.

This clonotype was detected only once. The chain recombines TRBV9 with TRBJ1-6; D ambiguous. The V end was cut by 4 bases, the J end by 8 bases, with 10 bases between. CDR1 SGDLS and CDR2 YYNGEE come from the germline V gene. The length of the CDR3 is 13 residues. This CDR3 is CASSFTEDSPLHF. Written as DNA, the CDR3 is TGTGCCAGCAGCTTCACGGAGGATTCACCCCTCCACTTT.

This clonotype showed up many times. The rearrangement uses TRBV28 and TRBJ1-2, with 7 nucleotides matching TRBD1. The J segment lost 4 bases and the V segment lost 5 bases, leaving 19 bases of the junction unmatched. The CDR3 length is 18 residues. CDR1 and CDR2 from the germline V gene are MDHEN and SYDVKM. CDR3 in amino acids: CASSLGILDRYATYGYTF. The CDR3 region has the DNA TGTGCCAGCAGTCTAGGGATACTGGACAGGTATGCAACCTATGGCTACACCTTC.

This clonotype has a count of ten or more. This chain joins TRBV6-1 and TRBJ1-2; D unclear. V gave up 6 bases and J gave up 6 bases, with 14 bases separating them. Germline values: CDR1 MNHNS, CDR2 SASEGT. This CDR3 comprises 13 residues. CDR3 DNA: TGTGCCAGCAGGGATTCGGAGGCAGATGGCTACACCTTC. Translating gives CASRDSEADGYTF.

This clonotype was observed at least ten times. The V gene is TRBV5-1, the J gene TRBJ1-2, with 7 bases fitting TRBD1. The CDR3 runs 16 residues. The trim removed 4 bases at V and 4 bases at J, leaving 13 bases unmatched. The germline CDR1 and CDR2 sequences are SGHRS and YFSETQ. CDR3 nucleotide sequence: TGCGCCAGCAGCCCTCAGGGGGACGGGACCATCTATGGCTACACCTTC. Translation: CASSPQGDGTIYGYTF.

CDR3 DNA: TGTGCCAGCAGCTTTGAGCGGGATTTCACCGGGGAGCTGTTTTTT. It is translated as CASSFERDFTGELFF. This chain uses TRBV7-3 with TRBJ2-2; 7 nucleotides line up with TRBD2. This CDR3 region has 15 residues. V shed 3 bases, J shed 4 bases, and the junction held 5 bases outside the gene matches. Germline V gives CDR1 SGHTA, CDR2 FQGTGA.

The CDR3 nucleotides are TGTGCCAGCAGCTTAGGGGACAGGGGGCTTGATGAGCAGTTCTTC. Protein: CASSLGDRGLDEQFF. The genes are TRBV7-9 and TRBJ2-1; TRBD1 aligns across 12 bases. This CDR3 contains 15 residues. The V gene's germline CDR1 is SEHNR and CDR2 FQNEAQ (reference sequence). After removal of 1 base from V and 8 bases from J, the junction contained 3 bases not matched to a gene.

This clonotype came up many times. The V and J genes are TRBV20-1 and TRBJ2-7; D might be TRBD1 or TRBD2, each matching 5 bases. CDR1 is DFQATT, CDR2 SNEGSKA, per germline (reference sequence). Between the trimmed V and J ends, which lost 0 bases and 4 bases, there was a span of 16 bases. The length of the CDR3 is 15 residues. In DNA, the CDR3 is TGCAGTGCTAGAGATCTCGCTCGTGGGGGATACGAGCAGTACTTC. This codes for CSARDLARGGYEQYF.

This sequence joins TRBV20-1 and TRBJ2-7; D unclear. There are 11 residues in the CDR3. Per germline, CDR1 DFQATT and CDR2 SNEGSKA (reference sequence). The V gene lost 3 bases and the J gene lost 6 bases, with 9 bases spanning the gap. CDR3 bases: TGCAGTGCTAGCCTAGGGTCCGAGCAGTACTTC. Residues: CSASLGSEQYF.

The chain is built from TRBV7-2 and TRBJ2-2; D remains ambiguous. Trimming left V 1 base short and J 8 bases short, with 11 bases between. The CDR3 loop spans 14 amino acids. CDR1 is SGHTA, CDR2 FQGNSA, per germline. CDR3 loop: CASSLGRSWGELFF. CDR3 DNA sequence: TGTGCCAGCAGCTTAGGCCGATCCTGGGGGGAGCTGTTTTTT.

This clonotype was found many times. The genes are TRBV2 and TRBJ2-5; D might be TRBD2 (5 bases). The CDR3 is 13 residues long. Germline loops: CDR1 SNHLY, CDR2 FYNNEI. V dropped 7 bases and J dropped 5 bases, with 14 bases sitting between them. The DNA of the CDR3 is TGTGCCAGCAAAACGGGAACCCGGGAGACCCAGTACTTC. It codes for CASKTGTRETQYF.

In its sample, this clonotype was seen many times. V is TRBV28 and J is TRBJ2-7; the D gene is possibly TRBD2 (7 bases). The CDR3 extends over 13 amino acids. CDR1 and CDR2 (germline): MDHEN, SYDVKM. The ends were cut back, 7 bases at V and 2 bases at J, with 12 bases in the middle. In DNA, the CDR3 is TGTGCCAGCATGAGGGGGAGGGCCTACGAGCAGTACTTC. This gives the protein CASMRGRAYEQYF.

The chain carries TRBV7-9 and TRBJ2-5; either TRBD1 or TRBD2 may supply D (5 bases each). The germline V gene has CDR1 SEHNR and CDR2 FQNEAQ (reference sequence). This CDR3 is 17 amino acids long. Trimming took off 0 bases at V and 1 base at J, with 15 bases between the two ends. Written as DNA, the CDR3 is TGTGCCAGCAGCTTAGCGGGGGTGGTTAGTATCCAAGAGACCCAGTACTTC. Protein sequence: CASSLAGVVSIQETQYF.

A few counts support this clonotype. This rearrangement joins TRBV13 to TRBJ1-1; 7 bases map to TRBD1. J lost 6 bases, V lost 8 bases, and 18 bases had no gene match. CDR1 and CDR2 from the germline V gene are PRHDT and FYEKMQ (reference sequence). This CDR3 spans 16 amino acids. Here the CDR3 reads CASGYRGGGGEPEAFF. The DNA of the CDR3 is TGTGCCAGCGGTTATAGGGGGGGAGGGGGCGAACCTGAAGCTTTCTTT.

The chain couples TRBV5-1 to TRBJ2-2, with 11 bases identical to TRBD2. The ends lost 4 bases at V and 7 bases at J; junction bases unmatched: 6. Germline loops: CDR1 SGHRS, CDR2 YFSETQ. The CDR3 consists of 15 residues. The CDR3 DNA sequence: TGCGCCAGCAGCGTTACTAGCGGGAGAATCGGGGAGCTGTTTTTT. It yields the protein CASSVTSGRIGELFF.